One TCR beta chain is described in this entry. No antigen is known for it. The sample originates from a study of beta chain features in type 1 diabetes. Findings and limits, study-wide: Among all four CD4+ subsets, Type 1 diabetes patients had TCRB CDR3s that were moderately but significantly shorter.

Expressed TCRB transcripts were sequenced because the entire RNA isolate underwent reverse transcription. It was found that naive, central memory and regulatory T cell samples averaged approximately 3.6 million reads. Sequencing was performed with immunoSEQ multiplex PCR; in TCRdb, only in-frame clones are kept and a portion is missing. Of roughly 25,000 clones in the sample, 60% to 80% were seen once. V gave up 3 bases and J gave up 4 bases; unmatched junction bases: 4. The CDR3 consists of 14 residues. Germline V CDR1 and CDR2: SGHRS, YFSETQ. The sequence was collected from a woman between 40 and 50 years old in good health. The V gene is TRBV5-1, the J gene TRBJ2-3; 8 bases are shared with TRBD1. The sequencing input was Tregs from blood. Here the CDR3 DNA reads TGCGCCAGCAGCTCAGGACAGGGACCAGATACGCAGTATTTT. Its protein is CASSSGQGPDTQYF. Supplemented by reference TRBV5-1 and TRBJ2-3, the full variable domain reads KAGVTQTPRYLIKTRGQQVTLSCSPISGHRSVSWYQQTPGQGLQFLFEYFSETQRNKGNFPGRFSGRQFSNSRSEMNVSTLELGDSALYLCASSSGQGPDTQYFGPGTRLTVL.